This TCR beta chain was recorded in a study of cytomegalovirus exposure and HLA in healthy donors (dated by TCRdb to between 2016 and 2019). Turning to the overall study: An earlier analysis of several hundred of the donors reported 276 Gb of sequence data and roughly 110 million unique TCR beta sequences from about 200 million T cells. An early release that covered several hundred HLA-typed donors contained 300 to 350 gigabases of sequencing data and 70 million to 100 million unique TCR sequences. Of the 350 to 450 genotyped donors, over 70% fell in the genetic ancestry cluster associated with self-reported Caucasian donors. The aim of the study was to test whether cataloging public T cell receptors could identify signatures of past pathogen exposure. The study profiled the T cell repertoires of about 720 subjects by immunosequencing and related them to cytomegalovirus serostatus. Besides the first cohort of roughly 640 subjects, a separate validation cohort made up of 90 to 150 different subjects was used. To predict cytomegalovirus infection status, the study combined high-throughput TCR immunosequencing, statistical association of individual TCRs with disease status, and machine learning. To study patterns of TCR occurrence, a later analysis re-analyzed previously published TCR beta repertoires from around 660 donors and added high-resolution HLA genotyping. The later analysis used no new phenotypic data to find candidate immune exposures, relying instead on TCR beta sequences and their occurrence across donors. An earlier analysis of fewer than 700 of the donors applied high-throughput TCR beta sequencing to assess whether each TCR beta V gene segment acted as functional or pseudogenic. Donor age, sex, ethnicity and CMV serostatus were compiled alongside the repertoire data. Genome-wide SNP genotypes for about 60% of the roughly 670 donors were used in a later genetic analysis, which treated that subset as a discovery cohort. All discovery cohort repertoires had been generated using a single sequencing platform. HLA typing included class I and class II loci at four-digit resolution. The number of donors typed differed by locus, with about 629-630 for A, B, C, DRB1 and DQB1, 522 for DQA1, approximately 580 for DPA1, and around 460 for DPB1. Several DR-DQ haplotypes were handled as single units for association and clustering because linkage in the cohort was strong. Among about 390 genotyped donors of the cohort, an average of 235,054 unique TCR beta nucleotide sequences were sequenced per donor, roughly 20% of them non-productive.

Including the terminal cysteine and phenylalanine, the CDR3 comprises 18 residues. The retained sequence is limited to the CDR3, 54 bases, with the frame set at the first base. Looking up the germline V gene yields CDR1 SGDLS and CDR2 YYNGEE. Trimming removed 1 base from V and 3 bases from J; the gene matches leave 10 bases unexplained. The cohort consisted of some 730 healthy bone marrow donors. At the time of sampling, every cohort member was nominally healthy, though immune exposures that went unrecorded were likely present. The donor was CMV seronegative and was included in the group of around 320 seronegative cohort members. A peripheral blood sample was collected from each donor, and TCR beta sequencing was performed on peripheral blood mononuclear cells. The Qiagen DNeasy Blood Extraction Kit was used to extract genomic DNA from the blood cell samples. Remarks on this clone: Its antigen is currently not known. Qualities for individual bases were not recorded, and no much larger clone is one base off.

General conclusions and limits of the study: Assigning TCR associations to individual alleles was difficult when HLA alleles, especially DR and DQ, strongly co-occurred. A further reported finding was that TCR beta sequences accurately predicted the HLA-A and HLA-B alleles for most subjects in the first cohort. In a later genetic analysis, a missense DCLRE1C variant was associated with V-gene and J-gene trimming of TCR beta chains, and the association was replicated in an independent cohort. In a later genetic analysis, fewer N-insertions in productive TCRs were reported among donors in an Asian-associated ancestry cluster than the approximately 630-donor mean. Specific HLA alleles were associated with over 15,000 TCR beta sequences at a false discovery rate of 0.05 in a later analysis. In a later analysis, HLA-associated TCR beta chains showed more clonal expansion and lower generation probabilities than non-associated chains that were equally common. HLA typing was unavailable for some donors at each locus, so association tests used only the typed subset. Linkage disequilibrium might explain the correlated functional status among segregating V segments, but an unknown experimental factor could not be excluded. The authors suggested that the approach could potentially be generalized to other disease states and immunological phenotypes. In the study, approximately 150 TCR beta chains were listed as associated with cytomegalovirus. Roughly uniform sequencing depth across donors was assumed in presence/absence analyses, although this assumption may not hold. Because counts were too low, some 17 rarely observed V segments, including chromosome 9 orphons, were left out of the earlier analysis of several hundred of the donors. The classifier was reported to diagnose cytomegalovirus status with high specificity and sensitivity in both the original and validation cohorts. A few of the identified cytomegalovirus-associated TCR beta chains were confirmed in vitro to be specific for cytomegalovirus antigens. A cluster of highly shared sequence variants was judged likely to represent a technical artifact of the sequencing pipeline. In a later analysis, TCR association rates were found to vary across HLA loci, with the most associated TCRs seen for DRB1 alleles and the fewest for HLA-C alleles. Some IMGT-functional V segments, including TRBV6-2 and TRBV6-3, could not be told apart with the 87-base-pair reads, so those segments were excluded. A later analysis found that most CMV-associated TCR beta chains appeared HLA-restricted, with HLA associations seemingly driven largely by CMV exposure. In this cohort, only TCR beta chains were sequenced, and detectable features were limited by the absence of alpha or paired-chain data. In a later analysis, several top co-occurrence clusters were reported to appear linked to parvovirus B19, influenza, CMV and Epstein-Barr virus. Broadly in line with IMGT annotations, most TCR beta V segments showed up in productive rearrangements about 87% or about 30% of the time in an earlier analysis of some 590 of the donors. While some public TCRs were present in many individuals, most TCR sequences turned up only very rarely across donors. For the cohort, immune exposure information was limited to CMV serostatus.

The library was obtained by the immunoSEQ multiplex PCR assay. For the multiplex PCR, a mixture combining 60 forward primers for TCR Vbeta segments and 13 reverse primers for TCR Jbeta segments was used. The CDR3 region of rearranged TCR beta genes was amplified from genomic DNA with a multiplex PCR assay. The Illumina HiSeq System was used to sequence the amplified TCR beta libraries as 87-base-pair reads. Under the source paper's analysis protocol: Across the 670 or so repertoires, a later analysis counted 75 million to 90 million unique TCR beta chains, 8.5 million to 12 million of which were shared by at least two donors. To remove PCR and sequencing errors, raw reads were error-corrected and collapsed into unique sequences using a nearest-neighbor algorithm that merged closely related sequences. To assign V, D and J gene segments, CDR3 sequences were aligned to IMGT reference sequences. For a sequence to be retained, a match of at least six nucleotides was required to both a V gene segment and a J gene segment. A rearrangement counted as productive if the CDR3 had no stop codons and remained in frame with V and J, and every other rearrangement counted as non-productive. CDR3 was defined by IMGT convention, running from the second conserved V-encoded cysteine to the conserved J-encoded phenylalanine. The earlier analysis of about 590 of the donors excluded sequences that lacked an unambiguous match to a single V gene segment. In an earlier analysis of around 590 of the donors, a V segment was called functional when productive rearrangements were above 56.7%, and segregating when the standard deviation between donors exceeded 5%. A statistical classification framework was built for diagnosing cytomegalovirus status from the catalog of TCR beta chain sequences. A later analysis assigned V and J genes by comparing TCR nucleotide sequences with IMGT/GENE-DB human TR gene sequences. The TCRdist pipeline was used in a later analysis to assign CDR3 sequences and most-parsimonious VDJ recombination scenarios. In a later analysis, each TCR beta chain was defined by its CDR3 amino acid sequence together with its V-gene family, and reads lacking a unique V-gene family were excluded. As a way to deal with suspected cross-contamination and a sequencing artifact, a later analysis dropped approximately 590 nucleotide sequences that were highly shared and had low generation probability. A later analysis calculated a clonal expansion index for each public chain from normalized within-repertoire ranks of inferred template counts. In a later analysis, generation probabilities were computed with a VDJ recombination model fitted to out-of-frame rearrangements, and the resulting probabilities were checked against IGoR. In a later analysis, hypergeometric tests were used to score TCR-TCR, TCR-HLA and TCR-CMV co-occurrence, with a repertoire-size bias correction applied to TCR pairs. In a later analysis, false discovery rates were estimated by permuting HLA or CMV assignments 20 times. In a later analysis, co-occurring TCRs were grouped using DBSCAN, and TCRdist sequence similarity was added for clustering within HLA-allele-positive subsets. For co-occurrence clustering, repertoires with fewer than 30,000 or more than 120,000 public chains were excluded, along with about five repertoires with anomalous nucleotide sharing. Not all clones reach the TCRdb copy of this immuneACCESS table, which keeps in-frame sequences only. Checked studies attribute under half of the gap to unresolved V genes and leave the rest unexplained. V, J and clone size derive from that table, while D and trimming were established from the DNA sequence. The sample includes 210,000 or so clones, with around 80% observed a single time. The top ten clones comprise around 0.2% of the sample.

The sequenced sample was PBMCs. The chain links TRBV9 with TRBJ2-3; a stretch of 11 junction bases matches TRBD2. The clonotype originates from a girl aged 2-10 years in good health and CMV-seronegative. The DNA sequence is given as TGTGCCAGCAGCGTATCCGCCCATGGGACTAGCGGTACAGATACGCAGTATTTT. It codes for CASSVSAHGTSGTDTQYF.